This T cell receptor (beta chain) was identified during a study of blood T cell repertoires in COVID-19. TCRdb's table, derived via immunoSEQ multiplex PCR, lists solely in-frame clones and lacks some. Of approximately 290,000 clones in the sample, nearly 90% were seen once. With V trimmed by 7 bases and J by 5 bases, 7 bases remained unmatched. The CDR3 runs to 14 residues. Looked up from germline, CDR1 is MDHEN and CDR2 is SYDVKM. The sequence was obtained from a woman between 18 and 29 years old with acute COVID-19. The sequencing sample was made of PBMCs or T cells enriched from blood (not recorded which). The rearrangement joins TRBV28 to TRBJ1-5, with 8 bases that match TRBD1. CDR3 in DNA: TGTGCCAGCAAGAGGGGACAGGTCTATCAGCCCCAGCATTTT. Protein product: CASKRGQVYQPQHF.